Shown below are 28 T cell receptor beta chains from a single sample sequenced in a study of T cell responses to AZD1222 COVID-19 vaccine. Sequencing was performed with immunoSEQ multiplex PCR; in TCRdb, only in-frame clones are kept and a portion is missing. The sample yields 140,000 to 150,000 clones, roughly 93% seen once. This material consisted of peripheral blood, taken after recovery from COVID-19. The receptor source for this set is an adult who had recovered from COVID-19.

The rearrangement links TRBV18 to TRBJ2-3; 7 bases agree with TRBD2. CDR1 is KGHSH, CDR2 LQKENI, per germline. The CDR3 spans 16 residues. V was pared by 5 bases and J by 4 bases, with 12 bases of the junction left unmatched. Here the CDR3 DNA reads TGTGCCAGCTCATCGTCCGGCGGGAGAATGGCAGATACGCAGTATTTT. It encodes CASSSSGGRMADTQYF. Full variable domain (missing parts from reference TRBV18 and TRBJ2-3): NAGVMQNPRHLVRRRGQEARLRCSPMKGHSHVYWYRQLPEEGLKFMVYLQKENIIDESGMPKERFSAEFPKEGPSILRIQQVVRGDSAAYFCASSSSGGRMADTQYFGPGTRLTVL.

The CDR3 loop is CASSQSLAGGSAYEQYF. CDR3 bases: TGTGCCAGCAGCCAATCCCTAGCGGGAGGATCAGCCTACGAGCAGTACTTC. J is TRBJ2-7 and V is TRBV4-2, with 11 bases lining up with TRBD2. This CDR3 region has 17 residues. Germline CDR1 reads LGHNA; CDR2 reads YNFKEQ. Trimming took 2 bases from V and 2 from J; bases not matched to a gene: 8.

This sequence joins TRBV7-9 and TRBJ2-1; D unclear. The V gene lost 4 bases and the J gene lost 0 bases, with 10 bases spanning the gap. Germline V CDR1 and CDR2: SEHNR, FQNEAQ (reference sequence). This CDR3 comprises 15 residues. The CDR3 DNA is TGTGCCAGCAGCTACGGACGGAGCTCCTACAATGAGCAGTTCTTC. Translated: CASSYGRSSYNEQFF.

Notes on this clone: At one end, the junction sequence differs from germline, possibly due to a read error. The CDR3 region has the DNA TGTGCCAGCACCCGGGACTCCAACGAGCAGTACTTC. Its protein is CASTRDSNEQYF. The chain links TRBV2 to TRBJ2-7; possible D gene TRBD2, 6 bases. Germline V gives CDR1 SNHLY, CDR2 FYNNEI. The CDR3 spans 12 residues.

The chain uses TRBV5-1 and TRBJ1-1; TRBD1 matches at 8 bases. The CDR3 contains 16 residues. Trimming at V came to 4 bases and at J to 4 bases, leaving 12 bases not matched to a gene. Germline V gene lookup returns CDR1 SGHRS and CDR2 YFSETQ. DNA for the CDR3: TGCGCCAGCAGCCCAAGGACAGGGTTCTCTTTCACTGAAGCTTTCTTT. Translated: CASSPRTGFSFTEAFF.

V and J are TRBV7-3 and TRBJ2-4; tentative D call: TRBD2 (6 bases). This CDR3 has 13 residues. The germline V gene encodes CDR1 SGHTA and CDR2 FQGTGA. V shed 4 bases and J shed 15 bases, with 19 bases lying between them. CDR3: CASSSNQGGYRYF. CDR3 in DNA: TGTGCCAGCAGCTCGAATCAAGGAGGGTATCGGTACTTC.

The V call is TRBV6-1, the J call TRBJ1-2; a possible D gene is TRBD1 (5 bases). V lost 3 bases and J 14 bases, leaving 19 bases between the germline ends. Germline V gene sequence: CDR1 MNHNS, CDR2 SASEGT. The CDR3 has 13 residues. CDR3 nucleotide sequence: TGTGCCAGCAGTGACCCGGGACTGATCGGATATACCTTC. This codes for CASSDPGLIGYTF.

J is TRBJ2-3 and V is TRBV7-8, with D possibly TRBD1 on 6 matching bases. V lost 5 bases and J 4 bases, leaving 25 bases between the germline ends. Germline lookup yields CDR1 SGHVS and CDR2 FQNEAQ. The CDR3 is 18 amino acids. The CDR3 loop is CASSQRGIAKEGADTQYF. The CDR3, as DNA: TGTGCCAGCAGCCAGAGGGGAATAGCGAAAGAGGGGGCAGATACGCAGTATTTT.

The chain employs TRBV10-1 and TRBJ2-1, with TRBD2 identical over 12 bases. The CDR3 has 19 residues. Looked up from germline, CDR1 is WNHNN and CDR2 is SYGVQD (reference sequence). After removal of 0 bases from V and 7 bases from J, the junction contained 13 bases not matched to a gene. CDR3 loop: CASSESLAGGPGIRNEQFF. Written as DNA, the CDR3 is TGCGCCAGCAGTGAGTCCCTAGCGGGAGGGCCAGGTATTAGAAATGAGCAGTTCTTC.

V and J are TRBV4-1 and TRBJ2-7, with 15 bases matching TRBD2. Trimming removed 4 bases from V and 6 bases from J; junction bases left unmatched: 4. This CDR3 region has 15 residues. The germline V gene has CDR1 MGHRA and CDR2 YSYEKL. In DNA, the CDR3 is TGCGCCAGCAGCCCGGGACTAGCGGGAGGTTTCGAGCAGTACTTC. Its protein product is CASSPGLAGGFEQYF.

The chain uses TRBV4-1 and TRBJ1-3, with 10 bases lining up with TRBD1. V was pared by 3 bases and J by 1 base, with 12 bases of the junction left unmatched. The CDR3 extends over 19 amino acids. The germline gives CDR1 MGHRA, CDR2 YSYEKL. CDR3 amino acids: CASSQRGQGKGTSGNTIYF. The CDR3 region has the DNA TGCGCCAGCAGCCAGAGGGGACAGGGGAAGGGAACATCTGGAAACACCATATATTTT.

V is TRBV5-1 and J is TRBJ1-2; tentative D call: TRBD1 (6 bases). Germline V gene sequence: CDR1 SGHRS, CDR2 YFSETQ. CDR3 size: 11 residues. V lost 4 bases and J 8 bases, leaving 9 bases between the germline ends. CDR3 sequence: CASSTGNGYTF. As DNA, the CDR3 is TGCGCCAGCAGCACAGGGAACGGCTACACCTTC.

The chain carries TRBV7-2 and TRBJ1-1; D is unclear. Trimming took 5 bases from V and 1 from J, leaving 14 bases between them. Looked up from germline, CDR1 is SGHTA and CDR2 is FQGNSA. The CDR3 consists of 15 residues. In nucleotides, the CDR3 is TGTGCCAGCAGCCAGGTCGCTACGGCGAACACTGAAGCTTTCTTT. Translating gives CASSQVATANTEAFF.

The genes are TRBV6-4 and TRBJ1-1; D uncertain. V was cut by 1 base and J by 1 base, with 7 bases left in between. Germline-derived CDR1 and CDR2 are MRHNA and SNTAGT. The CDR3 loop spans 14 amino acids. In DNA form, the CDR3 reads TGTGCCAGCAGTGACTTACCCGGGAACACTGAAGCTTTCTTT. It is translated as CASSDLPGNTEAFF.

The rearrangement joins TRBV9 to TRBJ2-1; 10 bases line up with TRBD2. V lost 3 bases to trimming and J lost 4 bases; unmatched junction nucleotides: 7. The length of the CDR3 is 16 residues. In germline, CDR1 is SGDLS, CDR2 YYNGEE. The CDR3 loop reads CASSELTSGIYNEQFF. The DNA of the CDR3 is TGTGCCAGCAGCGAGCTCACTAGCGGGATTTACAATGAGCAGTTCTTC.

The chain carries TRBV19 and TRBJ2-1; maybe TRBD2 (6 bases). Germline CDR1 is LNHDA and CDR2 is SQIVND (reference sequence). The length of the CDR3 is 14 residues. The V end lost 6 bases, the J end lost 8 bases, and 17 bases lay between the germline ends. The CDR3 DNA reads as TGTGCCAGTAGAGCAGAGGACTATCATTATGAGCAGTTCTTC. Translated, it gives CASRAEDYHYEQFF.

CDR3 amino acids: CASSERIAGHGNEQYF. DNA for the CDR3: TGTGCCAGCAGTGAGAGAATAGCGGGACACGGGAACGAGCAGTACTTC. The chain is built from TRBV2 and TRBJ2-7; TRBD2 agrees at 8 bases. The CDR3 spans 16 residues. The J segment lost 5 bases and the V segment lost 3 bases, leaving 12 bases of the junction unmatched. The germline V gene has CDR1 SNHLY and CDR2 FYNNEI. Complete variable domain (other parts from reference TRBV2 and TRBJ2-7): EPEVTQTPSHQVTQMGQEVILRCVPISNHLYFYWYRQILGQKVEFLVSFYNNEISEKSEIFDDQFSVERPDGSNFTLKIRSTKLEDSAMYFCASSERIAGHGNEQYFGPGTRLTVT.

CDR3 DNA sequence: TGTGCCAGCAGTCCCGGGACGAGGGGCTACACCTTC. This codes for CASSPGTRGYTF. The chain combines TRBV28 with TRBJ1-2, with a tentative D call TRBD1 (5 bases). The CDR3 length is 12 residues. Germline CDR1 and CDR2: MDHEN and SYDVKM. The V end was cut by 5 bases, the J end by 8 bases, with 12 bases between.

The rearrangement joins TRBV2 to TRBJ1-2; TRBD1 agrees at 11 bases. The trim removed 8 bases at V and 3 bases at J, leaving 11 bases unmatched. CDR3 length: 16 amino acids. In germline, CDR1 is SNHLY, CDR2 FYNNEI. The CDR3 nucleotides are TGTGCCAGCCGGACTTGGACAGGGGGCTTTGACTATGGCTACACCTTC. Its protein product is CASRTWTGGFDYGYTF.

The rearrangement uses TRBV14 and TRBJ2-7, with 9 bases fitting TRBD2. Looked up from germline, CDR1 is SGHDN and CDR2 is FVKESK. The CDR3 runs 16 residues. The J segment lost 1 base and the V segment lost 1 base, leaving 5 bases of the junction unmatched. The CDR3 DNA sequence: TGTGCCAGCAGCCAAGGGTTTCTAGCGGGATCCTACGAGCAGTACTTC. Translating it yields CASSQGFLAGSYEQYF.

The J gene is TRBJ2-5, the V gene TRBV7-9; D remains ambiguous. V was cut by 2 bases and J by 4 bases, with 5 bases left in between. Germline-derived CDR1 and CDR2 are SEHNR and FQNEAQ (reference sequence). CDR3 length equals 12 residues. Here the CDR3 reads CASSLSGETQYF. DNA of the CDR3: TGTGCCAGCAGCTTATCCGGAGAGACCCAGTACTTC.

The chain has TRBV5-1 and TRBJ2-3; TRBD2 matches 8 bases. CDR3 length: 14 amino acids. CDR1 SGHRS and CDR2 YFSETQ come from the germline V gene. Trimming cost V 2 bases and J 2 bases; bases outside gene matches: 1. CDR3 in amino acids: CASSLAGATDTQYF. CDR3 bases: TGCGCCAGCAGCTTAGCGGGGGCCACAGATACGCAGTATTTT.

The CDR3 DNA reads as TGTGCCAGCAGCCAGGACAGGTCCTTCGGAACCGAGCAGTACTTC. Encoded protein: CASSQDRSFGTEQYF. J is TRBJ2-7 and V is TRBV5-6; 7 bases match TRBD1. After removal of 4 bases from V and 6 bases from J, the junction contained 13 bases not matched to a gene. The CDR3 has 15 residues. From germline, CDR1 is SGHDT and CDR2 YYEEEE.

The chain recombines TRBV28 with TRBJ2-5; D is possibly TRBD1 (5 bases). Per the germline V gene, CDR1 is MDHEN and CDR2 is SYDVKM. V shed 7 bases and J shed 14 bases, with 23 bases lying between them. The length of the CDR3 is 13 residues. The CDR3 is CASTTDRSDLPYF. For the CDR3, the DNA is TGTGCCAGCACAACCGACAGATCAGACCTCCCTTACTTC.

The chain has TRBV15 and TRBJ1-2, with D unclear. The CDR3 length is 13 residues. Trimming pared 0 bases from V and 2 bases from J, leaving 4 bases between. Germline V gene data show CDR1 as LNHNV and CDR2 as YYDKDF (reference sequence). The DNA for the CDR3 is TGTGCCACCAGCAGAGATTTAAACTATGGCTACACCTTC. This encodes CATSRDLNYGYTF.

The V call is TRBV20-1, the J call TRBJ2-3; 7 nucleotides line up with TRBD2. There are 13 residues in the CDR3. Germline CDR1 reads DFQATT; CDR2 reads SNEGSKA (reference sequence). The ends lost 5 bases at V and 1 base at J; junction bases unmatched: 3. In DNA form, the CDR3 reads TGCAGTGCTGGTGGGAGGGGCACAGATACGCAGTATTTT. Encoded protein: CSAGGRGTDTQYF.

The chain recombines TRBV19 with TRBJ2-3; D gene unclear. CDR1 is LNHDA and CDR2 is SQIVND in the germline V gene (reference sequence). CDR3 length: 15 amino acids. Deletions cut 9 bases from V and 0 bases from J, with 16 bases between. DNA of the CDR3: TGTGCCAGCTCGTGGGCCCGCACCAGCACAGATACGCAGTATTTT. Its protein product is CASSWARTSTDTQYF.

CDR3 amino acids: CSVVQDSTNEKLFF. In DNA, the CDR3 is TGCAGCGTGGTCCAGGACAGTACTAATGAAAAACTGTTTTTT. V usage is TRBV29-1 and J usage is TRBJ1-4, with D possibly TRBD1 on 6 matching bases. V was clipped by 6 bases and J by 2 bases, with 13 bases between them. Germline CDR1 reads SQVTM; CDR2 reads ANQGSEA. The CDR3 is made up of 14 amino acids.